One and the same sample provided the 4 T cell receptor beta chains below, sequenced in a study of T cell changes during pregnancy in multiple sclerosis. Only in-frame clones appear in the TCRdb table, and some are missing; sequencing was by immunoSEQ multiplex PCR. The top ten clones hold approximately 9.5% of a sample with about 73,000 clones, roughly 90% of them seen once. Sequenced here: peripheral blood, sampled after pregnancy. These receptors originate from a female donor in good health, enrolled as a control in a pregnancy study.

This CDR3 is CASSPGGRDYEQYF. The CDR3 DNA is TGTGCCAGCAGCCCGGGGGGAAGAGACTACGAGCAGTACTTC. The chain employs TRBV13 and TRBJ2-7; 7 positions agree with TRBD2. The CDR3 spans 14 residues. CDR1 and CDR2 from the germline V gene are PRHDT and FYEKMQ (reference sequence). V shed 5 bases, J shed 3 bases, and the junction held 7 bases outside the gene matches. The full variable domain, rest sourced from reference TRBV13 and TRBJ2-7, is AAGVIQSPRHLIKEKRETATLKCYPIPRHDTVYWYQQGPGQDPQFLISFYEKMQSDKGSIPDRFSAQQFSDYHSELNMSSLELGDSALYFCASSPGGRDYEQYFGPGTRLTVT.

The genes are TRBV5-1 and TRBJ2-1; TRBD1 aligns across 8 bases. The CDR3 totals 15 residues. Trimming removed 6 bases from V and 2 bases from J; junction bases left unmatched: 7. CDR1 and CDR2 from the germline V gene are SGHRS and YFSETQ. This chain's CDR3 is CASIPTGATYNEQFF. CDR3 nucleotides: TGCGCCAGCATCCCGACAGGGGCCACCTACAATGAGCAGTTCTTC.

This sequence joins TRBV30 and TRBJ1-4; perhaps TRBD1 as D (5 bases). V was trimmed by 0 bases and J by 3 bases, leaving 11 bases between them. The CDR3 has 15 residues. The germline V gene encodes CDR1 GTSNPN and CDR2 SVGIG (reference sequence). The CDR3 DNA is TGTGCCTGGAGTGTCACCGGGGGTTCTAATGAAAAACTGTTTTTT. As protein: CAWSVTGGSNEKLFF.

The genes are TRBV27 and TRBJ1-6, with 11 nucleotides matching TRBD1. The V gene's germline CDR1 is MNHEY and CDR2 SMNVEV (reference sequence). After removal of 3 bases from V and 6 bases from J, the junction contained 4 bases not matched to a gene. CDR3 length: 16 residues. The CDR3 here is CASSFGTGGSNSPLHF. The CDR3 region has the DNA TGTGCCAGCAGTTTTGGGACAGGGGGTTCTAATTCACCCCTCCACTTT.